The subject of this entry is one TCR beta chain. The sample belongs to a study of T cells in Graves' hyperthyroidism and ophthalmopathy. Trimming removed 1 base from V and 5 bases from J; junction bases left unmatched: 12. Germline loops: CDR1 MGHRA, CDR2 YSYEKL. This CDR3 is built from 18 residues. A NOSPECS grade of at least 4, a Clinical Activity Score of at least 3 and duration under 3 months were recorded in ophthalmopathy patients. RNA transcripts gave rise to amplified TCR beta CDR3 regions. First-round RT-PCR with HTBI primers amplified the TCR CDR3 region. TCRdb used MiXCR to reprocess the multiplex PCR reads, holding one entry per CDR3 protein. Of about 480,000 distinct CDR3 sequences in the sample, approximately 25% were seen once.

Sequenced input: blood. V and J are TRBV4-1 and TRBJ2-5; the match to TRBD2 covers 11 bases. The sequence was collected from a woman aged 25 to 39 with Graves' ophthalmopathy. The CDR3 DNA is TGCGCCAGCAGCCAAGTAGTTAGCGGGGGGGCCCAGGTGGAGACCCAGTACTTC. Residues: CASSQVVSGGAQVETQYF.